This T cell receptor beta chain was found in a study of OX40 agonist ivuxolimab in advanced cancers. Sequencing was performed with immunoSEQ multiplex PCR; in TCRdb, only in-frame clones are kept and a portion is missing. Altogether 35,000 to 45,000 clones are present, over 80% being singletons, with the ten largest covering roughly 30%. With regard to this clone: Its specificity is unknown.

Findings and caveats of the study: In the 0.1 to 3.0 mg/kg range, CD4+ and CD8+ blood T cells had expanded clonally by week 6.

CDR1 is SGHNT and CDR2 is YYREEE in the germline V gene (reference sequence). This CDR3 region has 16 residues. Losses at the gene ends were 0 bases for V and 4 bases for J; bases not matched to a gene: 5. The sequencing used CD4+ or CD8+ T cells sorted from blood, collected in a trial of the OX40 agonist ivuxolimab. The origin of this receptor is an adult with an advanced solid tumor such as melanoma, head and neck, liver or kidney cancer. The rearrangement links TRBV5-4 to TRBJ2-7; 12 bases are a match to TRBD2. This CDR3 is CASSLGGLAGIYEQYF. Written as DNA, the CDR3 is TGTGCCAGCAGCTTGGGAGGACTAGCGGGGATTTACGAGCAGTACTTC.